This T cell receptor beta chain stems from a study of T-cell reconstitution after alpha-beta-depleted transplantation in children. TCRbeta library preparation incorporated unique molecular identifiers. TCRdb redid the calling of the PCR reads with MiXCR, one entry per CDR3 protein. Here the sample spans 500,000 to 750,000 distinct CDR3 sequences, 13% being singletons. This CDR3 spans 15 amino acids. CDR1 MNHEY and CDR2 SMNVEV come from the germline V gene (reference sequence). V shed 0 bases, J shed 4 bases, and the junction held 3 bases outside the gene matches. This specimen was PBMCs, mostly from graft donor cells, taken 360 days after TCRalphabeta/CD19-depleted stem cell transplant. The receptor's source is a male patient between 10 and 17 years old who had a stem cell transplant for acute myeloid leukemia, so the T cells may come from the graft donor. The V call is TRBV27, the J call TRBJ2-7; 10 bases agree with TRBD1. The CDR3 nucleotides are TGTGCCAGCAGTTTATCGACAGGGGGCGCTTACGAGCAGTACTTC. It specifies CASSLSTGGAYEQYF.